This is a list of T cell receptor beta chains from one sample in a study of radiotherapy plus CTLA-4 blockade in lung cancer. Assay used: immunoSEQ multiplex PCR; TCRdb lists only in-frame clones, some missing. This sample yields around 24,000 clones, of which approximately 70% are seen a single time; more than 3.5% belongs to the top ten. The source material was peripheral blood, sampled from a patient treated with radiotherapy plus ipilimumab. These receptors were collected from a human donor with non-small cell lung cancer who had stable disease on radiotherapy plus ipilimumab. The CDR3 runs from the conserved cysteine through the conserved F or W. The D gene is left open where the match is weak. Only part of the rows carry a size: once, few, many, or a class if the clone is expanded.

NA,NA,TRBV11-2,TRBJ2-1,CASSRTDSSYNEQFF,TGTGCCAGCAGTCGGACCGACAGCTCCTACAATGAGCAGTTCTTC
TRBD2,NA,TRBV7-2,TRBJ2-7,CASSLGTSGSLEQYF,TGTGCCAGCAGCTTAGGGACTAGCGGGAGCTTAGAGCAGTACTTC
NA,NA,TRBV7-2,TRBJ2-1,CASTYQGLASNEQFF,TGTGCCAGCACCTATCAGGGGCTAGCCAGCAATGAGCAGTTCTTC
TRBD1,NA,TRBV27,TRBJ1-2,CASSSRTGGYTF,TGTGCCAGCAGTTCGAGGACAGGAGGCTACACCTTC
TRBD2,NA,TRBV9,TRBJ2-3,CASSSPGLRLGTQYF,TGTGCCAGCAGCTCCCCGGGACTACGGTTGGGTACGCAGTATTTT
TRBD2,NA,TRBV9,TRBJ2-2,CASSVGPGLADTGELFF,TGTGCCAGCAGCGTTGGGCCGGGACTAGCTGACACCGGGGAGCTGTTTTTT
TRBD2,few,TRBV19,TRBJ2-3,CASSETSGTTDTQYF,TGTGCCAGTAGCGAGACTAGCGGTACCACAGATACGCAGTATTTT
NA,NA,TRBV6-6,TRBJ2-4,CASRHEREAKNIQYF,TGTGCCAGCAGACACGAAAGGGAAGCCAAAAACATTCAGTACTTC
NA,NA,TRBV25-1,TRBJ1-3,CASSEGTRGNTIYF,TGTGCCAGCAGTGAGGGGACAAGGGGAAACACCATATATTTT
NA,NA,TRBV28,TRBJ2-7,CASSFGGPPYEQYF,TGTGCCAGCAGTTTCGGGGGGCCCCCCTACGAGCAGTACTTC
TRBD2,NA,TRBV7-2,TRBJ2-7,CASSSRTSGGEQYF,TGTGCCAGCAGCTCCCGGACTAGCGGGGGCGAGCAGTACTTC
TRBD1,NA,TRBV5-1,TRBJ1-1,CASSTLTGLNTEAFF,TGCGCCAGCAGCACCTTGACAGGGTTGAACACTGAAGCTTTCTTT
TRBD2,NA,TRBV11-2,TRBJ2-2,CASSRTSDTTGELFF,TGTGCCAGCAGCCGGACTAGCGACACCACCGGGGAGCTGTTTTTT
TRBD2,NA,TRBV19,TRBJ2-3,CATKSREGSSTDTQYF,TGTGCCACCAAGAGTCGGGAGGGATCTAGCACAGATACGCAGTATTTT
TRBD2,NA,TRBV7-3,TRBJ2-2,CASKRGGTSGPGELFF,TGTGCCAGCAAGAGAGGGGGGACTAGCGGCCCCGGGGAGCTGTTTTTT
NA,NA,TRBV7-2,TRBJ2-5,CASSLVESQYF,TGTGCCAGCAGCCTCGTAGAATCGCAGTACTTC
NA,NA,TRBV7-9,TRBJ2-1,CASTPGINEQFF,TGTGCCAGCACCCCCGGGATTAATGAGCAGTTCTTC
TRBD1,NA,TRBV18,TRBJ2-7,CASSREGQGNYEQYF,TGTGCCAGCTCCCGGGAGGGACAGGGGAACTACGAGCAGTACTTC
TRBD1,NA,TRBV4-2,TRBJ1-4,CASSQDLGQGYEKLFF,TGTGCCAGCAGCCAAGATTTGGGACAGGGGTATGAAAAACTGTTTTTT
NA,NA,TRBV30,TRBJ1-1,CAWNWNRSMNTEAFF,TGTGCCTGGAATTGGAACAGGAGCATGAACACTGAAGCTTTCTTT
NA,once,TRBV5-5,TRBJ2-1,CASSLLARGSSLNTYNEQFF,TGTGCCAGCAGCCTCCTTGCAAGAGGAAGTTCACTAAATACCTACAATGAGCAGTTCTTC
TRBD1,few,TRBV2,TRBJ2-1,CASSERGGQASNEQFF,TGTGCCAGCAGTGAACGAGGGGGACAGGCGAGCAATGAGCAGTTCTTC
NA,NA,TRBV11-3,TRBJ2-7,CASSSRDEQYF,TGTGCCAGCAGCTCACGTGACGAGCAGTACTTC
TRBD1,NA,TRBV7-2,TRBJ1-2,CASSTGTGPLGYTF,TGTGCCAGCAGCACGGGGACAGGTCCTCTCGGCTACACCTTC
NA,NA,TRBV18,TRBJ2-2,CASSPRKGYTGELFF,TGTGCCAGCTCACCACGTAAGGGGTACACCGGGGAGCTGTTTTTT
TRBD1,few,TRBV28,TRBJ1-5,CASQDRVSNQPQHF,TGTGCCAGCCAGGACAGGGTGAGCAATCAGCCCCAGCATTTT
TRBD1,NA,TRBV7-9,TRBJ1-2,CASSFQQGDTGYTF,TGTGCCAGCAGCTTCCAACAGGGGGATACTGGCTACACCTTC
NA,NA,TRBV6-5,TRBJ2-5,CASTAFQWGAQYF,TGTGCCAGCACCGCTTTTCAGTGGGGGGCCCAGTACTTC
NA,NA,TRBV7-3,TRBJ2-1,CASSLGVSTGQFF,TGTGCCAGCAGCTTAGGGGTTTCTACGGGGCAGTTCTTC
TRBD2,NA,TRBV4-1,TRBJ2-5,CASSRSGRVGETQYF,TGCGCCAGCAGTCGTAGCGGGAGGGTCGGGGAGACCCAGTACTTC
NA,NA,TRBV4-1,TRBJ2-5,CASSQVGAGPRETQYF,TGCGCCAGCAGCCAAGTGGGGGCGGGACCCCGGGAGACCCAGTACTTC
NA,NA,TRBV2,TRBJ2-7,CASSGLVRGEQYF,TGTGCCAGCAGTGGACTAGTCCGGGGCGAGCAGTACTTC
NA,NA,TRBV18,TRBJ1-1,CASSETQNTEAFF,TGTGCCAGCTCAGAGACACAGAACACTGAAGCTTTCTTT
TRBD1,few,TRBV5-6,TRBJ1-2,CASSTYGTGIYGYTF,TGTGCCAGCAGCACCTACGGGACAGGGATCTATGGCTACACCTTC
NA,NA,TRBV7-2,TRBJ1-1,CASSLGPVKNTEAFF,TGTGCCAGCAGCTTAGGTCCGGTGAAGAACACTGAAGCTTTCTTT
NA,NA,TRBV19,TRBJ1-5,CASSIGKIVYSNQPQHF,TGTGCCAGTAGTATAGGGAAGATAGTCTATAGCAATCAGCCCCAGCATTTT
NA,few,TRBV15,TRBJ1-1,CATSSTRWGEGNTEAFF,TGTGCCACCAGCAGCACCCGTTGGGGTGAGGGGAACACTGAAGCTTTCTTT
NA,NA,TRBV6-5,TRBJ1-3,CASGLRSSGNTIYF,TGTGCCAGCGGCCTGCGAAGCTCTGGAAACACCATATATTTT
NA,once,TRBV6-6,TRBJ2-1,CASSYQDGRYEQFF,TGTGCCAGCAGTTACCAAGACGGCCGCTATGAGCAGTTCTTC
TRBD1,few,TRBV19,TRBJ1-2,CASSNRGGGYTF,TGTGCCAGTAGTAACCGAGGGGGCGGCTACACCTTC
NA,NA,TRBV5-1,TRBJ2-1,CASSVRLSIEQFF,TGCGCCAGCAGCGTCCGACTGAGCATTGAGCAGTTCTTC
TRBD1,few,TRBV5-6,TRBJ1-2,CASSWEGDRGLYGYTF,TGTGCCAGCAGCTGGGAGGGGGACAGGGGGCTTTATGGCTACACCTTC